Each of the 24 T cell receptor beta chains below was sequenced from the same sample in a study of identical twins. From the 5' RACE reads, TCRdb called clonotypes with MiXCR, one entry per CDR3 protein. The table records hundreds of thousands of distinct CDR3 sequences, around an eighth of them present only once. These data are also associated with another study on yellow fever vaccine responses in identical twins.

Specimen: PBMCs. These receptors all stem from a woman between 18 and 30 years old in good health.

Only a few counts were recorded for this clonotype. The rearrangement links TRBV7-2 to TRBJ2-7; 9 bases match TRBD2. V shed 1 base, J shed 1 base, and the junction held 2 bases outside the gene matches. Germline loops: CDR1 SGHTA, CDR2 FQGNSA. The CDR3 runs 15 residues. The DNA for the CDR3 is TGTGCCAGCAGCTTAGAAGCGGGAGGTTCCTACGAGCAGTACTTC. Protein sequence: CASSLEAGGSYEQYF. The complete variable domain, with remaining parts taken from reference TRBV7-2 and TRBJ2-7, reads GAGVSQSPSNKVTEKGKDVELRCDPISGHTALYWYRQSLGQGLEFLIYFQGNSAPDKSGLPSDRFSAERTGGSVSTLTIQRTQQEDSAVYLCASSLEAGGSYEQYFGPGTRLTVT.

CDR3 DNA sequence: TGCGCCAGCAGTGATGAACAATTATCGACAGCTTCGAAGGGCTACACCTTC. Its translation: CASSDEQLSTASKGYTF. The V gene is TRBV10-2, the J gene TRBJ1-2; a weak D match, TRBD1 (5 bases). The V and J ends lost 3 bases and 8 bases respectively, with 25 bases between them. CDR3 length: 17 amino acids. Per germline, CDR1 WSHSY and CDR2 SAAADI.

This clonotype has only a few counts. The chain is built from TRBV28 and TRBJ2-7; TRBD1 aligns across 7 bases. There are 13 residues in the CDR3. Losses at the gene ends were 5 bases for V and 6 bases for J; bases not matched to a gene: 7. Per the germline V gene, CDR1 is MDHEN and CDR2 is SYDVKM. CDR3 in DNA: TGTGCCAGCAGTCCTCGACAGGGAGCCGAGCAGTACTTC. Amino acids: CASSPRQGAEQYF.

Only a few counts were recorded for this clonotype. The genes are TRBV10-3 and TRBJ2-1, with 7 positions matching TRBD1. V lost 2 bases and J lost 5; bases outside the gene matches: 3. Per germline, CDR1 ENHRY and CDR2 SYGVKD. The CDR3 runs 14 residues. This chain's CDR3 is CAISERDRNNEQFF. The CDR3 nucleotides read TGTGCCATCAGTGAGAGGGACAGAAACAATGAGCAGTTCTTC.

The chain links TRBV6-1 to TRBJ1-2, with 9 bases identical to TRBD1. The CDR3 covers 15 residues. V lost 8 bases and J lost 8; bases outside the gene matches: 15. Germline-derived CDR1 and CDR2 are MNHNS and SASEGT. In nucleotides, the CDR3 is TGTGCCAGCGGGACCGGGACAGGGAAGGTTGGAGGCTACACCTTC. This codes for CASGTGTGKVGGYTF.

This clonotype occurred a few times. V gene TRBV7-9 combines with J gene TRBJ1-4; D not certain. In germline, CDR1 is SEHNR, CDR2 FQNEAQ (reference sequence). V dropped 5 bases and J dropped 11 bases, with 12 bases sitting between them. The CDR3 is 12 residues long. The CDR3 is CASSRPMEKLFF. Here the CDR3 DNA reads TGTGCCAGCAGCCGCCCGATGGAGAAACTGTTTTTT.

CDR3 amino acids: CASSVVRDSYEQYF. CDR3 sequence (DNA): TGTGCCAGCAGTGTTGTCAGGGACTCCTACGAGCAGTACTTC. The rearrangement uses TRBV2 and TRBJ2-7, with D perhaps matching TRBD1 (5 bases). V was pared by 4 bases and J by 0 bases, with 10 bases between. CDR1 and CDR2 from the germline V gene are SNHLY and FYNNEI. The CDR3 runs to 14 residues.

This clonotype has just one count. The genes are TRBV28 and TRBJ2-7; weak D call: TRBD2 (5 bases). This CDR3 spans 15 amino acids. CDR1 MDHEN and CDR2 SYDVKM come from the germline V gene. With 5 bases removed from V and 3 bases from J, the gap between germline ends came to 17 bases. Written as DNA, the CDR3 is TGTGCCAGCAGTCCCTCGGGGAACCCACTCTACGAGCAGTACGTC. This gives the protein CASSPSGNPLYEQYV.

This clonotype was observed a few times. The chain links TRBV12-3 or TRBV12-4 to TRBJ2-2; TRBD2 agrees at 12 bases. There are 16 residues in the CDR3. Trimming cost V 6 bases and J 1 base; bases outside gene matches: 3. The CDR3 DNA reads as TGTGCCAGCAGGCCGGGACTAGCGGGGAACACCGGGGAGCTGTTTTTT. This codes for CASRPGLAGNTGELFF.

This clonotype was seen a few times. This chain links TRBV2 with TRBJ2-1, with D uncertain. The V gene's germline CDR1 is SNHLY and CDR2 FYNNEI. The CDR3 is made up of 12 amino acids. Trimming removed 0 bases from V and 15 bases from J, with 12 bases in between. The CDR3 DNA follows: TGTGCCAGCAGTGAAGCGCTATCGGTCCGGTTCTTC. This codes for CASSEALSVRFF.

This clonotype was observed many times. The chain has TRBV9 and TRBJ2-7, with TRBD1 identical over 10 bases. J was trimmed by 4 bases and V by 0 bases; bases with no gene match: 1. The length of the CDR3 is 14 residues. The germline CDR1 and CDR2 sequences are SGDLS and YYNGEE. The CDR3 loop is CASSVGQGAYEQYF. In nucleotides, the CDR3 is TGTGCCAGCAGCGTAGGACAGGGGGCATACGAGCAGTACTTC. The full variable domain, its missing parts supplied by reference TRBV9 and TRBJ2-7, is DSGVTQTPKHLITATGQRVTLRCSPRSGDLSVYWYQQSLDQGLQFLIQYYNGEERAKGNILERFSAQQFPDLHSELNLSSLELGDSALYFCASSVGQGAYEQYFGPGTRLTVT.

The V call is TRBV5-1, the J call TRBJ2-3; 9 positions match TRBD2. J lost 1 base, V lost 4 bases, and 7 bases had no gene match. The CDR3 totals 16 residues. Germline CDR1 and CDR2: SGHRS and YFSETQ. The CDR3 nucleotides read TGCGCCAGCAGCCTACCCTTAGCGGGGGGCACAGATACGCAGTATTTT. This translates into CASSLPLAGGTDTQYF.

This clonotype was detected ten times or more. The J gene is TRBJ1-1, the V gene TRBV6-2 or TRBV6-3, with no clear D. Germline V gene lookup returns CDR1 MNHEY and CDR2 SVGEGT. CDR3 size: 14 residues. V was pared by 2 bases and J by 1 base, with 8 bases between. In nucleotides, the CDR3 is TGTGCCAGCAGTTACCCTAGAGGGAACACTGAAGCTTTCTTT. This codes for CASSYPRGNTEAFF.

V is TRBV3-1 and J is TRBJ2-3; D gene unclear. The length of the CDR3 is 16 residues. With 1 base removed from V and 3 bases from J, the gap between germline ends came to 14 bases. Germline loops: CDR1 LGHDT, CDR2 YNNKEL (reference sequence). The CDR3 here is CASSQGAHWATDTQYF. DNA of the CDR3: TGTGCCAGCAGCCAAGGGGCTCATTGGGCGACAGATACGCAGTATTTT.

This chain links TRBV13 with TRBJ2-5; D not certain. CDR1 PRHDT and CDR2 FYEKMQ come from the germline V gene (reference sequence). CDR3 length: 14 residues. V lost 4 bases to trimming and J lost 0 bases, with 9 bases between them. The CDR3 sequence: CASSSRHNQETQYF. The DNA of the CDR3 is TGTGCCAGCAGCTCCAGACATAACCAAGAGACCCAGTACTTC.

This chain links TRBV27 with TRBJ2-2; maybe TRBD2 (5 bases). Trimming left V 3 bases short and J 3 bases short, with 8 bases between. The CDR3 consists of 14 residues. Germline CDR1 is MNHEY and CDR2 is SMNVEV (reference sequence). CDR3 sequence (DNA): TGTGCCAGCAGTTTGGGAGCCTACACCGGGGAGCTGTTTTTT. Translation gives CASSLGAYTGELFF.

At least ten counts were recorded for this clonotype. This chain joins TRBV5-1 and TRBJ1-5; tentative D call: TRBD1 (5 bases). The CDR3 has 14 amino acids. V was cut by 0 bases and J by 4 bases, with 8 bases left in between. Germline assignment: CDR1 SGHRS and CDR2 YFSETQ. The CDR3 sequence: CASSLDGGNQPQHF. The DNA for the CDR3 is TGCGCCAGCAGCTTGGACGGGGGGAATCAGCCCCAGCATTTT.

Many counts were recorded for this clonotype. V usage is TRBV12-3 or TRBV12-4 and J usage is TRBJ2-3; 7 bases are shared with TRBD1. V lost 7 bases, J lost 4 bases, and 14 bases stayed unmatched. The CDR3 runs to 16 residues. CDR3 bases: TGTGCCAGCACCTTAATCCGGACAGGAGGCCCAGATACGCAGTATTTT. This gives the protein CASTLIRTGGPDTQYF.

This clonotype has only a few counts. The chain uses TRBV10-2 and TRBJ1-1; the match to TRBD1 covers 8 bases. Germline CDR1 and CDR2: WSHSY and SAAADI. The length of the CDR3 is 15 residues. With V trimmed by 3 bases and J by 3 bases, 6 bases remained unmatched. CDR3: CASSDGRGLYTEAFF. The CDR3 bases are TGCGCCAGCAGTGACGGCAGGGGGCTTTACACTGAAGCTTTCTTT.

This clonotype was counted at least ten times. This sequence joins TRBV7-2 and TRBJ2-1, with TRBD2 matching over 8 bases. The CDR3 consists of 15 residues. Germline lookup yields CDR1 SGHTA and CDR2 FQGNSA. Losses at the gene ends were 2 bases for V and 5 bases for J; bases not matched to a gene: 5. The CDR3 is CASSLSWTSNNEQFF. CDR3 DNA: TGTGCCAGCAGCTTATCCTGGACTAGCAACAATGAGCAGTTCTTC.

The chain combines TRBV5-1 with TRBJ2-7; 9 bases line up with TRBD2. The J segment lost 3 bases and the V segment lost 2 bases, leaving 6 bases of the junction unmatched. The germline V gene encodes CDR1 SGHRS and CDR2 YFSETQ. This CDR3 has 15 amino acids. This CDR3 is CASSFPSGNSYEQYF. The CDR3 nucleotides read TGCGCCAGCAGCTTCCCTAGCGGGAATAGCTACGAGCAGTACTTC.

For the CDR3, the DNA is TGCAGTGCAAGCACCACGACGAACACCGGGGAGCTGTTTTTT. It is translated as CSASTTTNTGELFF. V gene TRBV20-1 combines with J gene TRBJ2-2; no firm D call. Germline CDR1 reads DFQATT; CDR2 reads SNEGSKA (reference sequence). The CDR3 totals 14 residues. V lost 6 bases, J lost 0 bases, and 11 bases lay in between.

Here the CDR3 reads CASTRTGGNEQFF. Here the CDR3 DNA reads TGTGCCAGCACGCGGACGGGGGGGAATGAGCAGTTCTTC. The rearrangement joins TRBV12-3 or TRBV12-4 to TRBJ2-1, with 8 bases fitting TRBD2. The junction had 6 bases not matched to a gene; V was cut back by 7 bases and J by 7 bases. This CDR3 has 13 residues.

This clonotype was observed a few times. The chain carries TRBV4-1 and TRBJ2-1; 10 bases map to TRBD2. The CDR3 loop spans 16 amino acids. Germline values: CDR1 MGHRA, CDR2 YSYEKL. Germline trimming cut 3 bases from V and 7 bases from J; bases unmatched to any gene: 9. CDR3 amino acids: CASSQVLAGDGNEQFF. The CDR3 region has the DNA TGCGCCAGCAGCCAGGTTCTAGCGGGGGATGGGAATGAGCAGTTCTTC.